This TCR beta chain is from a study of T-cell reconstitution after alpha-beta-depleted transplantation in children. A TCRbeta library incorporating unique molecular identifiers was prepared. Each CDR3 protein gets one entry after TCRdb re-called the PCR reads with MiXCR. The sample has 600,000 or so distinct CDR3 sequences, more than 20% seen once. Note on this clonotype: Antigen specificity is unknown.

Points from the study as a whole: Reported findings indicate that, about two months after transplant, alpha-beta T cells came from several hundred expanded clones, which were derived from non-depleted graft cells. Newly made T cells mostly supplied T-cell counts and diversity one year after transplant. Some patients' high day-60 TCRbeta diversity was traced to surviving recipient T cells and thymic progenitors.

Germline V lookup: CDR1 DFQATT, CDR2 SNEGSKA (reference sequence). The CDR3 spans 13 residues. The germline V and J ends were trimmed by 1 base and 4 bases, with 10 bases remaining between them. This receptor was identified in a boy less than two years old who had a stem cell transplant for acute myeloid leukemia, so the T cells may come from the graft donor. The V and J genes are TRBV20-1 and TRBJ2-5; TRBD1 might be the D (5 bases). The sample consisted of PBMCs, mostly from graft donor cells, taken 360 days after TCRalphabeta/CD19-depleted stem cell transplant. The CDR3 DNA follows: TGCAGTGCTAGAGCGCAGGGTCCAGAGACCCAGTACTTC. Translating it yields CSARAQGPETQYF.